The 25 T cell receptor beta chains in this list originate from one sample, sequenced in a study of human T cells and chemical hapten exposure. Time point of the sample: patch test 1, 2 weeks after DPC sensitization. Treatment described: therapeutic diphenylcyclopropenone sensitization with weekly scalp DPC. From the RACE reads, TCRdb called clonotypes with MiXCR, one entry per CDR3 protein. The sample carries about 120,000 distinct CDR3 sequences, around 15% recorded once. Specimen: whole blood, collected in connection with sensitization to the hapten diphenylcyclopropenone (DPC). The receptor source for this set is a man aged 18 to 29 with alopecia areata. Some clones in this sample may be carry-over from other donors' samples.

This clonotype was observed a few times. The chain combines TRBV7-2 with TRBJ2-3, with TRBD2 identical over 9 bases. V lost 3 bases and J lost 0; bases outside the gene matches: 7. CDR1 and CDR2 from the germline V gene are SGHTA and FQGNSA. The CDR3 spans 17 residues. The CDR3 reads CASSFVLAGRSTDTQYF. Written as DNA, the CDR3 is TGTGCCAGCAGCTTCGTGCTAGCGGGGCGAAGCACAGATACGCAGTATTTT.

In its sample, this clonotype was seen once. A much larger clonotype is one base distant, so this may be a read error. V gene TRBV11-2 combines with J gene TRBJ2-7; D is undetermined. CDR1 and CDR2 (germline): SGHAT, FQNNGV. Trimming left V 6 bases short and J 2 bases short, with 17 bases between. The CDR3 is 15 amino acids. In DNA form, the CDR3 reads TGTGCCAGCAGGGATTTGGGTCAGCGACCCTACGAGCAGTACTTC. It yields the protein CASRDLGQRPYEQYF.

This chain joins TRBV3-1 and TRBJ2-2; D ambiguous. This CDR3 has 14 amino acids. Germline V gene lookup returns CDR1 LGHDT and CDR2 YNNKEL (reference sequence). V was pared by 4 bases and J by 7 bases, with 13 bases between. The CDR3: CASSRLSNIGELFF. CDR3 nucleotides: TGTGCCAGCAGCCGTCTCTCAAATATCGGGGAGCTGTTTTTT.

This clonotype was seen more than once but under ten times. The chain uses TRBV3-1 and TRBJ1-3; D ambiguous. Trimming stripped 3 bases from V and 3 bases from J, with 12 bases between. Per the germline V gene, CDR1 is LGHDT and CDR2 is YNNKEL (reference sequence). CDR3 length: 15 residues. CDR3 coding DNA: TGTGCCAGCAGCCAGATGGCAGTGGGTGGAAACACCATATATTTT. Protein: CASSQMAVGGNTIYF.

This clonotype came up a few times. This rearrangement joins TRBV19 to TRBJ2-1; the match to TRBD2 covers 8 bases. Trimming took 2 bases from V and 6 from J; bases not matched to a gene: 3. The germline CDR1 and CDR2 sequences are LNHDA and SQIVND (reference sequence). The CDR3 length is 14 residues. The CDR3 region has the DNA TGTGCCAGTAGTATACCCGGGGGGGGCAATGAGCAGTTCTTC. Its translation is CASSIPGGGNEQFF.

J is TRBJ2-7 and V is TRBV6-1; no definite D call. V lost 2 bases and J 2 bases, leaving 10 bases between the germline ends. CDR3 length: 14 residues. Per germline, CDR1 MNHNS and CDR2 SASEGT. CDR3 region: CASSENPLAYEQYV. For the CDR3, the DNA is TGTGCCAGCAGTGAAAACCCCCTCGCCTACGAGCAGTACGTC.

Only a few counts were recorded for this clonotype. The gene calls are TRBV10-3 and TRBJ2-1; TRBD1 agrees at 10 bases. The CDR3 totals 15 residues. J gave up 8 bases and V 6 bases, and 10 bases lay outside the gene matches. In germline, CDR1 is ENHRY, CDR2 SYGVKD. DNA of the CDR3: TGTGCCATCAGCCTCCGGGACAGGGGTGTAGATGAGCAGTTCTTC. It codes for CAISLRDRGVDEQFF.

V and J are TRBV4-1 and TRBJ1-5, with TRBD1 matching over 8 bases. The V and J ends lost 0 bases and 6 bases, in that order; junction bases with no gene match: 4. The CDR3 extends over 15 amino acids. The germline CDR1 and CDR2 sequences are MGHRA and YSYEKL. In DNA form, the CDR3 reads TGCGCCAGCAGCCAAGAGGCAGGGGGCGGTCAGCCCCAGCATTTT. Translated, it gives CASSQEAGGGQPQHF.

J is TRBJ1-5 and V is TRBV4-3, with 8 bases that match TRBD1. The V gene end was trimmed by 0 bases and the J gene end by 4 bases; junction bases not matched to a gene: 5. Germline V gene lookup returns CDR1 LGHNA and CDR2 YSLEER. CDR3 length: 16 residues. In DNA, the CDR3 is TGCGCCAGCAGCCAAGATTGGACAGGGATAAATCAGCCCCAGCATTTT. It encodes CASSQDWTGINQPQHF.

CDR3 region: CASRHQTGGNEQFF. CDR3 nucleotides: TGTGCCAGCAGACACCAGACAGGCGGCAATGAGCAGTTCTTC. The V call is TRBV5-4, the J call TRBJ2-1; a possible D gene is TRBD1 (6 bases). The CDR3 length is 14 residues. Germline-derived CDR1 and CDR2 are SGHNT and YYREEE (reference sequence). The V end was cut by 5 bases, the J end by 6 bases, with 15 bases between.

The V and J genes are TRBV7-2 and TRBJ2-3; D uncertain. Germline V gene sequence: CDR1 SGHTA, CDR2 FQGNSA. CDR3 length equals 13 residues. V lost 1 base and J 2 bases, leaving 4 bases between the germline ends. The CDR3, as DNA: TGTGCCAGCAGCTTAGAGATCACAGATACGCAGTATTTT. Its translation is CASSLEITDTQYF.

Only a few counts were recorded for this clonotype. The genes are TRBV7-6 and TRBJ2-1; 7 bases line up with TRBD2. The germline gives CDR1 SGHVS, CDR2 FNYEAQ. The CDR3 length is 16 residues. Trimming cost V 5 bases and J 8 bases; bases outside gene matches: 15. CDR3 in amino acids: CASSPWSLADWDEQFF. The DNA for the CDR3 is TGTGCCAGCAGCCCCTGGTCTCTAGCGGATTGGGATGAGCAGTTCTTC.

J is TRBJ1-6 and V is TRBV6-5; the D gene is possibly TRBD1 (5 bases). V was trimmed by 7 bases and J by 7 bases, leaving 17 bases between them. In germline, CDR1 is MNHEY, CDR2 SVGAGI. There are 15 residues in the CDR3. CDR3 residues: CASTRKSGANSPLHF. DNA for the CDR3: TGTGCCAGCACCCGAAAGTCCGGGGCAAATTCACCCCTCCACTTT.

In its sample, this clonotype was seen a few times. This chain links TRBV11-2 with TRBJ2-7, with D maybe TRBD1 (6 bases). Deletions cut 8 bases from V and 3 bases from J, with 14 bases between. Germline CDR1 reads SGHAT; CDR2 reads FQNNGV. The CDR3 has 13 amino acids. The CDR3 protein is CASQPGHFYEQYF. CDR3 sequence (DNA): TGTGCCAGCCAACCGGGACACTTCTACGAGCAGTACTTC.

This clonotype was picked up a small number of times. This chain uses TRBV10-3 with TRBJ2-5; TRBD1 matches 7 bases. Germline values: CDR1 ENHRY, CDR2 SYGVKD. This CDR3 has 16 amino acids. V shed 4 bases, J shed 5 bases, and the junction held 13 bases outside the gene matches. The CDR3 nucleotides are TGTGCCATCAGTGGGGGCCTGACAGGGAGAACGGAGACCCAGTACTTC. The encoded protein is CAISGGLTGRTETQYF.

This chain uses TRBV12-3 or TRBV12-4 with TRBJ1-2; D is possibly TRBD1 (5 bases). V dropped 5 bases and J dropped 8 bases, with 21 bases sitting between them. The CDR3 extends over 15 amino acids. This CDR3 is CASSARRVSSQGYTF. CDR3 in DNA: TGTGCCAGCAGTGCGCGCAGGGTTAGTTCGCAAGGCTACACCTTC.

Only a few counts were recorded for this clonotype. V and J are TRBV4-2 and TRBJ2-7; TRBD1 matches 7 bases. Germline CDR1 LGHNA, CDR2 YNFKEQ. With 5 bases clipped from V and 2 bases from J, the junction kept 6 bases outside the gene matches. This CDR3 has 14 amino acids. CDR3 in amino acids: CASSSRQGPYEQYF. The DNA for the CDR3 is TGTGCCAGCAGCTCGCGACAGGGCCCCTACGAGCAGTACTTC.

The V gene is TRBV29-1, the J gene TRBJ2-1; 8 bases align to TRBD1. J was trimmed by 10 bases and V by 6 bases; bases with no gene match: 8. The CDR3 is 12 amino acids. Germline V gene data show CDR1 as SQVTM and CDR2 as ANQGSEA. The CDR3 DNA sequence: TGCAGCGTCGCCACAGGGGGTATGGAGCAGTTCTTC. This encodes CSVATGGMEQFF.

This clonotype was seen more than once but under ten times. V usage is TRBV7-9 and J usage is TRBJ2-5; 11 bases are shared with TRBD1. From germline, CDR1 is SEHNR and CDR2 FQNEAQ (reference sequence). The CDR3 has 14 amino acids. The J segment lost 7 bases and the V segment lost 5 bases, leaving 6 bases of the junction unmatched. The CDR3 DNA sequence: TGTGCCAGCAGCCTAGGGACAGGGGGGGCGACCCAGTACTTC. The encoded protein is CASSLGTGGATQYF.

The V gene is TRBV10-3, the J gene TRBJ1-2; 7 nucleotides match TRBD1. The germline CDR1 and CDR2 sequences are ENHRY and SYGVKD. After removal of 7 bases from V and 8 bases from J, the junction contained 13 bases not matched to a gene. This CDR3 contains 14 residues. CDR3 in amino acids: CAITQRQGFYGYTF. CDR3 nucleotide sequence: TGTGCCATCACCCAGAGACAGGGTTTTTACGGCTACACCTTC.

This clonotype showed up just a few times. The J gene is TRBJ1-5, the V gene TRBV20-1; D gene unclear. Trimming shortened V by 0 bases and J by 2 bases, and 8 bases separated the two germline ends. CDR1 and CDR2 (germline): DFQATT, SNEGSKA (reference sequence). This CDR3 comprises 14 residues. CDR3 residues: CSARDHGGNQPQHF. The CDR3 DNA follows: TGCAGTGCTAGAGATCACGGCGGCAATCAGCCCCAGCATTTT.

This clonotype was observed at least ten times. The chain combines TRBV11-2 with TRBJ2-5, with 7 nucleotides matching TRBD1. This CDR3 spans 14 amino acids. The germline V gene has CDR1 SGHAT and CDR2 FQNNGV. Losses at the gene ends were 3 bases for V and 2 bases for J; bases not matched to a gene: 3. This chain's CDR3 is CASSFGTAQETQYF. The CDR3 region has the DNA TGTGCCAGCAGCTTCGGGACAGCTCAAGAGACCCAGTACTTC. The full variable domain, with the rest looked up from reference TRBV11-2 and TRBJ2-5, is EAGVAQSPRYKIIEKRQSVAFWCNPISGHATLYWYQQILGQGPKLLIQFQNNGVVDDSQLPKDRFSAERLKGVDSTLKIQPAKLEDSAVYLCASSFGTAQETQYFGPGTRLLVL.

This clonotype was seen at least ten times. CDR3 residues: CSVEGQGALDTQYF. CDR3 sequence (DNA): TGCAGCGTTGAAGGACAGGGGGCCTTGGATACGCAGTATTTT. J is TRBJ2-3 and V is TRBV29-1, with TRBD1 identical over 10 bases. This CDR3 contains 14 residues. The germline CDR1 and CDR2 sequences are SQVTM and ANQGSEA. After removal of 1 base from V and 6 bases from J, the junction contained 4 bases not matched to a gene.

This clonotype was seen a handful of times. The CDR3 protein is CASSLNLQGNYEQYV. DNA of the CDR3: TGTGCCAGCAGCTTAAACCTCCAGGGGAACTACGAGCAGTACGTC. This sequence joins TRBV7-3 and TRBJ2-7; D is perhaps TRBD1 (6 bases). The CDR3 spans 15 residues. CDR1 is SGHTA and CDR2 is FQGTGA in the germline V gene. Trimming cost V 1 base and J 3 bases, with 13 bases left between them.

This clonotype was observed a few times. CDR3 nucleotide sequence: TGTGCCAGCACTGACTACAGCACAGATACGCAGTATTTT. Translation gives CASTDYSTDTQYF. The V and J genes are TRBV2 and TRBJ2-3; tentatively, D is TRBD2 (5 bases). The CDR3 spans 13 residues. From germline, CDR1 is SNHLY and CDR2 FYNNEI. Trimming took off 7 bases at V and 0 bases at J, with 8 bases between the two ends.